The sequence of this T cell receptor (beta chain) was determined in a study of blood T cell repertoires in COVID-19. On the study more broadly: Researchers got acute and convalescent COVID-19 samples from the United States, Italy and Spain. PBMCs, B-cell-depleted T cells, or T cells provided the cDNA or gDNA that made up the material.

V shed 0 bases and J shed 5 bases, with 11 bases lying between them. Germline V gives CDR1 SGDLS, CDR2 YYNGEE. This CDR3 contains 15 residues. As handled by the study authors: Researchers report that nucleated cell counts were estimated from reference gene primer amplification. Profiling relied on immunoSEQ multiplex PCR, and the TCRdb table lists in-frame clones only, not all of them. V and J calls and clone size come straight from that table; D and trimming were deduced from the DNA. This sample has tens of thousands of clones, with more than 80% found just once. This sequence was found in a male donor with active COVID-19. The V call is TRBV9, the J call TRBJ1-4, with TRBD1 as a possible D gene (6 bases). The sample consisted of peripheral blood. The CDR3 DNA is TGTGCCAGCAGCGTAGAAGAGGGGGTGAATGAAAAACTGTTTTTT. Translation: CASSVEEGVNEKLFF.